These 31 T cell receptor beta chains were all obtained from the same sample, sequenced in a study of preoperative IRX-2 immunotherapy in early breast cancer. The table came from immunoSEQ multiplex PCR; TCRdb's copy has only in-frame clones and leaves some out. Here the sample spans roughly 93,000 clones, approximately 90% being singletons. Treatment reported: preoperative locoregional IRX-2 cytokine immunotherapy. This sample comprised tumor tissue, obtained after IRX-2 immunotherapy. The receptors originated from a human donor with breast cancer.

The chain uses TRBV7-6 and TRBJ2-7; a possible D gene is TRBD1 (5 bases). CDR1 and CDR2 from the germline V gene are SGHVS and FNYEAQ. This CDR3 region has 14 residues. V was shortened by 3 bases and J by 2 bases, with 11 bases between the two germline ends. CDR3 loop: CASSLEQEAYEQYF. Here the CDR3 DNA reads TGTGCCAGCAGCTTGGAACAGGAAGCCTACGAGCAGTACTTC.

The chain uses TRBV19 and TRBJ1-4; D is undetermined. The CDR3 has 14 residues. V was trimmed by 7 bases and J by 8 bases, leaving 17 bases between them. Germline loops: CDR1 LNHDA, CDR2 SQIVND (reference sequence). CDR3 sequence reads: CASNQALLREKLFF. CDR3 sequence (DNA): TGTGCCAGTAACCAGGCCCTCCTCCGGGAAAAACTGTTTTTT.

This chain connects TRBV28 to TRBJ1-1; no firm D call. CDR3 size: 14 residues. Per the germline V gene, CDR1 is MDHEN and CDR2 is SYDVKM. V was clipped by 5 bases and J by 0 bases, with 10 bases between them. Written as DNA, the CDR3 is TGTGCCAGCAGTCTGACAACCTTGAACACTGAAGCTTTCTTT. Its translation: CASSLTTLNTEAFF.

This rearrangement joins TRBV30 to TRBJ1-5; D is unclear. The V gene's germline CDR1 is GTSNPN and CDR2 SVGIG (reference sequence). The length of the CDR3 is 14 residues. The V and J ends lost 2 bases and 2 bases respectively, with 10 bases between them. CDR3 amino acids: CAWSTGKGNQPQHF. The DNA for the CDR3 is TGTGCCTGGAGTACTGGGAAAGGCAATCAGCCCCAGCATTTT. The entire variable domain, with the rest obtained from reference TRBV30 and TRBJ1-5, is as follows: SQTIHQWPATLVQPVGSPLSLECTVEGTSNPNLYWYRQAAGRGLQLLFYSVGIGQISSEVPQNLSASRPQDRQFILSSKKLLLSDSGFYLCAWSTGKGNQPQHFGDGTRLSIL.

This clone has just a few counts. The chain is built from TRBV7-4 and TRBJ1-6, with 7 bases aligning to TRBD1. CDR1 is SGHVT, CDR2 SQSDAQ, per germline. This CDR3 is built from 13 residues. Germline trimming cut 5 bases from V and 14 bases from J; bases unmatched to any gene: 9. The CDR3 reads CASSVGQAISLHF. The CDR3 DNA sequence: TGTGCCAGCAGCGTAGGACAGGCGATATCCCTCCACTTT.

The DNA of the CDR3 is TGTGCCAGCAGTTACAGCAGGGAGGCTGAAGCTTTCTTT. Translated, it gives CASSYSREAEAFF. This sequence joins TRBV6-8 and TRBJ1-1; TRBD1 is a possible D gene (5 bases). The V and J ends lost 2 bases and 6 bases respectively, with 10 bases between them. Germline lookup yields CDR1 MNHGY and CDR2 SAAAGT. The length of the CDR3 is 13 residues.

J is TRBJ2-1 and V is TRBV30; 10 bases agree with TRBD2. Germline V lookup: CDR1 GTSNPN, CDR2 SVGIG (reference sequence). This CDR3 region has 14 residues. V lost 1 base, J lost 5 bases, and 2 bases stayed unmatched. CDR3 DNA sequence: TGTGCCTGGAGTGCCGGGACTAGCGACAATGAGCAGTTCTTC. Protein: CAWSAGTSDNEQFF. The full variable domain, rest sourced from reference TRBV30 and TRBJ2-1, is SQTIHQWPATLVQPVGSPLSLECTVEGTSNPNLYWYRQAAGRGLQLLFYSVGIGQISSEVPQNLSASRPQDRQFILSSKKLLLSDSGFYLCAWSAGTSDNEQFFGPGTRLTVL.

V and J are TRBV29-1 and TRBJ1-1, with unresolved D. The V gene lost 1 base and the J gene lost 4 bases, with 10 bases spanning the gap. The germline gives CDR1 SQVTM, CDR2 ANQGSEA. The CDR3 has 13 amino acids. The CDR3, as DNA: TGCAGCGTTGAAGTAGGGTTGGGCACTGAAGCTTTCTTT. It encodes CSVEVGLGTEAFF.

The rearrangement joins TRBV5-1 to TRBJ2-3; 9 nucleotides agree with TRBD2. Germline-derived CDR1 and CDR2 are SGHRS and YFSETQ. V gave up 4 bases and J gave up 6 bases; unmatched junction bases: 9. The CDR3 runs to 15 residues. CDR3 in amino acids: CASSPPGTSLDTQYF. CDR3 DNA sequence: TGCGCCAGCAGCCCTCCAGGGACTAGCCTGGATACGCAGTATTTT.

This sequence joins TRBV6-8 and TRBJ1-3; D not resolved. The CDR3 runs 15 residues. The ends were cut back, 5 bases at V and 4 bases at J, with 15 bases in the middle. Germline V CDR1 and CDR2: MNHGY, SAAAGT. CDR3 amino acids: CASSGLSSWGNTIYF. The CDR3 DNA follows: TGTGCCAGCAGTGGCCTTAGTAGCTGGGGAAACACCATATATTTT.

The rearrangement links TRBV19 to TRBJ1-4; no clear D gene. This CDR3 has 14 amino acids. The germline gives CDR1 LNHDA, CDR2 SQIVND (reference sequence). Trimming stripped 6 bases from V and 4 bases from J, with 12 bases between. The chain's CDR3 is CASSMPDGNEKLFF. The CDR3 coding sequence is TGTGCCAGTAGCATGCCCGATGGTAATGAAAAACTGTTTTTT.

This sequence joins TRBV7-1 and TRBJ2-7, with D possibly being TRBD1 (5 bases). TRBV7-1 is given ORF status, its function remaining uncertain. The CDR3 contains 14 residues. Trimming removed 4 bases from V and 0 bases from J, with 10 bases in between. CDR3 bases: TGTGCCAGCAGCTTGGAGCAGGGCTCCTACGAGCAGTACTTC. Its protein product is CASSLEQGSYEQYF.

The chain carries TRBV19 and TRBJ1-4; 8 nucleotides align to TRBD1. The CDR3 consists of 13 residues. Germline CDR1 reads LNHDA; CDR2 reads SQIVND (reference sequence). J gave up 8 bases and V 6 bases, and 5 bases lay outside the gene matches. The CDR3: CASRPNRGEKLFF. The DNA of the CDR3 is TGTGCCAGTAGACCTAACAGGGGGGAAAAACTGTTTTTT. Based on the CDR3 plus reference TRBV19 and TRBJ1-4, the full variable domain is DGGITQSPKYLFRKEGQNVTLSCEQNLNHDAMYWYRQDPGQGLRLIYYSQIVNDFQKGDIAEGYSVSREKKESFPLTVTSAQKNPTAFYLCASRPNRGEKLFFGSGTQLSVL.

This rearrangement joins TRBV18 to TRBJ2-5; 10 nucleotides match TRBD1. Germline CDR1 and CDR2: KGHSH and LQKENI. The CDR3 contains 16 residues. Unmatched junction bases numbered 10, after V lost 6 bases and J lost 3 bases. The DNA of the CDR3 is TGTGCCAGCTCTCTTGGACAGGGGGGAACCGAAGAGACCCAGTACTTC. This sequence encodes CASSLGQGGTEETQYF.

The chain combines TRBV15 with TRBJ2-5; 9 bases fit TRBD1. CDR1 and CDR2 from the germline V gene are LNHNV and YYDKDF (reference sequence). The CDR3 has 15 amino acids. V gave up 0 bases and J gave up 4 bases; unmatched junction bases: 3. CDR3 amino acids: CATSRDSTGGETQYF. The CDR3 DNA sequence: TGTGCCACCAGCAGAGATTCGACAGGGGGAGAGACCCAGTACTTC.

The chain has TRBV22-1 and TRBJ1-1. TRBV22-1 is given as a pseudogene. The CDR3 covers 13 residues. As DNA, the CDR3 is TGTGCCATCGCGTTGGGGGTGAACACTGAAGCTTTCTTT. Translated: CAIALGVNTEAFF.

This clone was seen a single time. The chain is built from TRBV5-1 and TRBJ2-1; 9 bases align to TRBD2. There are 15 residues in the CDR3. The germline CDR1 and CDR2 sequences are SGHRS and YFSETQ. V trimming: 5 bases; J trimming: 6 bases; junction bases outside the gene matches: 9. The CDR3 nucleotides read TGCGCCAGCAGTCCTATAGCGGGAGTCCCCAATGAGCAGTTCTTC. Protein sequence: CASSPIAGVPNEQFF. Supplemented by reference TRBV5-1 and TRBJ2-1, the full variable domain reads KAGVTQTPRYLIKTRGQQVTLSCSPISGHRSVSWYQQTPGQGLQFLFEYFSETQRNKGNFPGRFSGRQFSNSRSEMNVSTLELGDSALYLCASSPIAGVPNEQFFGPGTRLTVL.

A single count supports this clone. The chain has TRBV19 and TRBJ1-5; no clear D. The CDR3 runs 13 residues. Germline lookup yields CDR1 LNHDA and CDR2 SQIVND (reference sequence). V was cut by 5 bases and J by 0 bases, with 5 bases left in between. The CDR3 DNA sequence: TGTGCCAGTAGTGCCGATAGCAATCAGCCCCAGCATTTT. It specifies CASSADSNQPQHF.

This chain joins TRBV30 and TRBJ1-6; 8 nucleotides align to TRBD1. CDR3 length: 12 amino acids. Germline CDR1 and CDR2: GTSNPN and SVGIG (reference sequence). The V gene end was trimmed by 5 bases and the J gene end by 8 bases; junction bases not matched to a gene: 2. CDR3 DNA: TGTGCCTGGGGGACAGGTCATTCACCCCTCCACTTT. Protein: CAWGTGHSPLHF.

The rearrangement joins TRBV28 to TRBJ1-2; no clear D. V was pared by 1 base and J by 8 bases, with 14 bases between. CDR1 and CDR2 (germline): MDHEN, SYDVKM. The length of the CDR3 is 14 residues. The CDR3 loop is CASSLLVEGSGYTF. The CDR3 nucleotides are TGTGCCAGCAGTTTATTAGTGGAGGGATCCGGCTACACCTTC.

The chain combines TRBV30 with TRBJ1-2; 8 nucleotides align to TRBD1. The CDR3 spans 14 residues. From germline, CDR1 is GTSNPN and CDR2 SVGIG (reference sequence). V lost 4 bases, J lost 4 bases, and 8 bases stayed unmatched. The CDR3 loop is CAWKPGGFGYGYTF. The CDR3 DNA is TGTGCCTGGAAGCCAGGGGGCTTTGGCTATGGCTACACCTTC.

V and J are TRBV30 and TRBJ2-2, with unresolved D. With 3 bases removed from V and 5 bases from J, the gap between germline ends came to 13 bases. The germline V gene has CDR1 GTSNPN and CDR2 SVGIG (reference sequence). This CDR3 has 14 residues. CDR3 protein: CAWSRTAETGELFF. For the CDR3, the DNA is TGTGCCTGGAGCCGAACGGCGGAGACCGGGGAGCTGTTTTTT. Variable domain in full (rest from reference TRBV30 and TRBJ2-2): SQTIHQWPATLVQPVGSPLSLECTVEGTSNPNLYWYRQAAGRGLQLLFYSVGIGQISSEVPQNLSASRPQDRQFILSSKKLLLSDSGFYLCAWSRTAETGELFFGEGSRLTVL.

V gene TRBV7-7 combines with J gene TRBJ2-4; D unresolved. Between the trimmed V and J ends, which lost 4 bases and 3 bases, there was a span of 10 bases. CDR3 size: 14 residues. CDR1 and CDR2 from the germline V gene are SSHAT and FNYEAQ (reference sequence). The CDR3 region is CASSSPILKNIQYF. The CDR3 region has the DNA TGTGCCAGCAGCTCACCTATCCTCAAAAACATTCAGTACTTC.

This chain connects TRBV6-8 to TRBJ1-2; D is unresolved. The CDR3 totals 14 residues. The V gene lost 2 bases and the J gene lost 7 bases, with 14 bases spanning the gap. Germline values: CDR1 MNHGY, CDR2 SAAAGT. The CDR3 here is CASSYRAVIGGYTF. For the CDR3, the DNA is TGTGCCAGCAGTTACCGGGCGGTAATAGGTGGCTACACCTTC.

The chain recombines TRBV29-1 with TRBJ1-1, with a possible D match to TRBD1 (6 bases). Germline-derived CDR1 and CDR2 are SQVTM and ANQGSEA. The ends were cut back, 6 bases at V and 2 bases at J, with 13 bases in the middle. This CDR3 has 13 residues. The CDR3 DNA sequence: TGCAGCGTGATCCGGGACACAAACACTGAAGCTTTCTTT. Its protein is CSVIRDTNTEAFF. Filled out from reference TRBV29-1 and TRBJ1-1, the complete variable domain reads SAVISQKPSRDICQRGTSLTIQCQVDSQVTMMFWYRQQPGQSLTLIATANQGSEATYESGFVIDKFPISRPNLTFSTLTVSNMSPEDSSIYLCSVIRDTNTEAFFGQGTRLTVV.

This chain uses TRBV19 with TRBJ1-6; D is undetermined. In germline, CDR1 is LNHDA, CDR2 SQIVND (reference sequence). V gave up 5 bases and J gave up 6 bases, with 11 bases separating them. The CDR3 is 14 amino acids. The CDR3 DNA follows: TGTGCCAGTAGTTCATTGGATTTTAATTCACCCCTCCACTTT. Encoded protein: CASSSLDFNSPLHF.

The gene calls are TRBV11-3 and TRBJ1-2; no clear D. CDR1 and CDR2 from the germline V gene are SGHNT and YENEEA. The CDR3 is made up of 14 amino acids. V was cut by 1 base and J by 0 bases, with 6 bases left in between. CDR3 loop: CASSLGGANYGYTF. The CDR3 DNA is TGTGCCAGCAGCTTAGGGGGAGCTAACTATGGCTACACCTTC.

CDR3 sequence reads: CASSLAGTRETQYF. CDR3 DNA sequence: TGCGCCAGCAGCCTGGCCGGGACGCGGGAGACCCAGTACTTC. V is TRBV5-1 and J is TRBJ2-5; TRBD1 or TRBD2 may be the D gene (5 bases each). Germline CDR1 reads SGHRS; CDR2 reads YFSETQ. The CDR3 length is 14 residues. V was clipped by 4 bases and J by 5 bases, with 15 bases between them. Variable domain in full (rest from reference TRBV5-1 and TRBJ2-5): KAGVTQTPRYLIKTRGQQVTLSCSPISGHRSVSWYQQTPGQGLQFLFEYFSETQRNKGNFPGRFSGRQFSNSRSEMNVSTLELGDSALYLCASSLAGTRETQYFGPGTRLLVL.

This chain connects TRBV9 to TRBJ1-5; D gene unclear. CDR3 size: 15 residues. The germline V and J ends were trimmed by 0 bases and 0 bases, with 7 bases remaining between them. Germline CDR1 SGDLS, CDR2 YYNGEE. The chain's CDR3 is CASSVGPDSNQPQHF. DNA of the CDR3: TGTGCCAGCAGCGTAGGCCCAGATAGCAATCAGCCCCAGCATTTT.

This clone occurred once. The V call is TRBV15, the J call TRBJ2-3; TRBD1 matches 7 bases. CDR1 and CDR2 (germline): LNHNV, YYDKDF (reference sequence). The CDR3 is 16 residues long. After removal of 0 bases from V and 6 bases from J, the junction contained 9 bases not matched to a gene. The chain's CDR3 is CATSRDSGQVGDTQYF. CDR3 coding DNA: TGTGCCACCAGCAGAGACTCCGGACAGGTGGGGGATACGCAGTATTTT.

The V and J genes are TRBV19 and TRBJ1-1; D is possibly TRBD1 (5 bases). This CDR3 comprises 17 residues. The V end lost 6 bases, the J end lost 0 bases, and 20 bases lay between the germline ends. Per germline, CDR1 LNHDA and CDR2 SQIVND (reference sequence). The CDR3 sequence: CASSSGTHSPLNTEAFF. Written as DNA, the CDR3 is TGTGCCAGTAGCTCCGGGACTCACAGCCCCTTGAACACTGAAGCTTTCTTT.